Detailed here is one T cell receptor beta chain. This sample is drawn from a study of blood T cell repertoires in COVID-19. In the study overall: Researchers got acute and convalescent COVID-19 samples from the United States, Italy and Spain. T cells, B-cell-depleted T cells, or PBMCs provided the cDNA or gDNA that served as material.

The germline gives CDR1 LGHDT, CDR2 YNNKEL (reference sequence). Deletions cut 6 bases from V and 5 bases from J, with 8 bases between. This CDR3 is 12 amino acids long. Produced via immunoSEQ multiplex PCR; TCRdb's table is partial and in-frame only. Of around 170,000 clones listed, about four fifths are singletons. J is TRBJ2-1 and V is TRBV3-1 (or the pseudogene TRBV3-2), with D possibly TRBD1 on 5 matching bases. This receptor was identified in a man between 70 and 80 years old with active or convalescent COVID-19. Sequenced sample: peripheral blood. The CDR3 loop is CASRTRDNEQFF. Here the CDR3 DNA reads TGTGCCAGCAGGACCAGGGACAATGAGCAGTTCTTC.